Each of the 3 T cell receptor beta chains below was sequenced from the same sample in a study of blood T cell repertoires in COVID-19. Only in-frame clones appear in the TCRdb table, and some are missing; sequencing was by immunoSEQ multiplex PCR. The sample has 350,000 to 500,000 clones; more than 70% are singletons. Source material: PBMCs or T cells enriched from blood (not recorded which). Receptor source: a woman aged 18-30 years who had been exposed to COVID-19.

The chain employs TRBV7-2 and TRBJ2-2; 9 bases are a match to TRBD2. Germline V gene sequence: CDR1 SGHTA, CDR2 FQGNSA. With V trimmed by 5 bases and J by 5 bases, 6 bases remained unmatched. This CDR3 comprises 15 residues. CDR3 in amino acids: CASSNSGSWTGELFF. In DNA form, the CDR3 reads TGTGCCAGCAGCAATAGCGGGAGCTGGACCGGGGAGCTGTTTTTT.

This chain links TRBV5-6 with TRBJ1-1; TRBD1 might be the D (5 bases). V shed 3 bases and J shed 0 bases, with 15 bases lying between them. Germline CDR1 reads SGHDT; CDR2 reads YYEEEE. The CDR3 is 16 residues long. In DNA, the CDR3 is TGTGCCAGCAGCTGGGGGGGACTGACGGTGAACACTGAAGCTTTCTTT. Protein sequence: CASSWGGLTVNTEAFF. The complete variable domain, with remaining parts taken from reference TRBV5-6 and TRBJ1-1, reads DAGVTQSPTHLIKTRGQQVTLRCSPKSGHDTVSWYQQALGQGPQFIFQYYEEEERQRGNFPDRFSGHQFPNYSSELNVNALLLGDSALYLCASSWGGLTVNTEAFFGQGTRLTVV.

This chain connects TRBV10-3 to TRBJ1-1; 7 nucleotides agree with TRBD1. The CDR3 covers 13 residues. From germline, CDR1 is ENHRY and CDR2 SYGVKD. Trimming removed 7 bases from V and 3 bases from J; junction bases left unmatched: 5. The CDR3 sequence is CAINRGFDTEAFF. CDR3 DNA sequence: TGTGCCATCAACAGGGGCTTCGACACTGAAGCTTTCTTT.